Sequencing of this TCR beta chain was carried out in a study of graft-versus-host responses after intestinal transplantation (dated by TCRdb to the early 2020s). Turning to the overall study: Multivisceral, liver-intestinal, or isolated intestinal transplants were received by the recipients. All recipients received anti-thymocyte globulin induction followed by maintenance tacrolimus and steroids for around three years. After intestinal transplantation, graft-versus-host and host-versus-graft alloreactive T cell clones were followed in the graft, circulation and bone marrow using bulk TCR-beta CDR3 sequencing. To identify alloreactive clones, pre-transplant mixed lymphocyte reaction products were sequenced and compared with unstimulated pre-transplant donor and recipient T cells. The cohort enrolled 20 to 30 intestinal transplant recipients, one of whom was a retransplant, and a few patients without pretransplant specimens were excluded. A peak of at least 4% donor T cells among recipient peripheral blood mononuclear cells was the definition used for donor T cell macrochimerism. Instead of going to the commercial service, samples from a few later patients were sequenced in-house on an Illumina MiSeq and processed with MiXCR. General conclusions and limits of the study: The conclusions were limited by the relatively low number and heterogeneity of the intestinal transplant patients. Peak levels of circulating GvH clones were associated with declines in HvG clones early after transplant. GvH clones were found in recipient bone marrow, and some of the GvH clones appeared earlier in ileal mucosa or blood, which is consistent with an intestinal mucosal origin. Patients with donor T cell macrochimerism had high GvH to HvG T cell clonal ratios in their allografts.

This clone was detected a few times. The antigen it binds to is not known. No much larger clone exists at a distance of one base, and base qualities are not known. The library was prepared using the immunoSEQ multiplex PCR assay. Adaptive Biotechnologies carried out high-throughput TCR-beta CDR3 sequencing of genomic DNA for most patients. On the study's bioinformatics: TCR sequencing data were retrieved from Adaptive's ImmunoSEQ software for roughly 20 patients, whereas three other patients were processed with MiXCR and VDJtools. CDR3 nucleotide sequences shared between donor and recipient were removed because the origin of such sequences could not be assigned. Alloreactive clones required at least 2-fold expansion over unstimulated cells and minimum CFSE-low frequency of 0.002% (template counts) or 0.001% (read counts). A clone was considered mappable if detected in the sequenced pre-transplant spleen, lymph node, or MLR CFSE-low populations of the donor or recipient. Cumulative frequency of alloreactive clones was calculated as a percentage of all sequences weighted by copy number. The table was pulled from immuneACCESS by TCRdb, which kept in-frame rearrangements only. Such tables lose some clones; where checked, under half of the loss comes from unresolved V genes, and the rest has no known cause. The DNA was the basis for D and trimming; V, J and clone size are from that table. Counted in this sample were around 18,000 clones; approximately 79% of them appeared once. Of the sample, around 6% falls within the top ten clones.

From a lookup of the germline V gene (reference sequence), CDR1 and CDR2 are WNHNN and SYGVQD. The CDR3 spans 12 residues, from the cysteine through the phenylalanine. Solely the CDR3 DNA is kept, with 36 bases framed from the first base. To isolate intraepithelial and lamina propria lymphocytes from graft specimens, dithiothreitol, EDTA incubations and collagenase D digestion were used. Bulk TCR-beta sequencing was performed on serial intestinal graft biopsy specimens collected as late as 600 days after transplant. This chain is built from TRBV10-1 and TRBJ2-5; no D segment can be confidently identified. The clonotype comes from a human patient who received an intestinal transplant, so some T cells may come from the graft donor. The input for sequencing was ileum tissue, taken 17 days after transplant. For the CDR3, the sequence is CPGCEFQETQYF. The DNA reads as follows: TGCCCTGGGTGCGAGTTCCAAGAGACCCAGTACTTC.